The next 19 T cell receptor beta chains were all read from a single sample in a study of shared clonotypes between healthy human individuals. The data were produced by immunoSEQ multiplex PCR, yet TCRdb's version contains in-frame clones alone and is incomplete. The data contain 1,500,000 or so clones, around 98.5% of them singletons. Sequencing input: naive CD4+ T cells sorted from blood. Subset here: CD45RA+ positively selected. All receptors derive from a man aged 30 to 45 in good health.

This chain links TRBV25-1 with TRBJ2-5; TRBD2 might be the D (6 bases). Germline V gene sequence: CDR1 MGHDK, CDR2 SYGVNS. Trimming took off 2 bases at V and 3 bases at J, with 10 bases between the two ends. The CDR3 is 14 residues long. CDR3 sequence reads: CASSEGGVKETQYF. The DNA for the CDR3 is TGTGCCAGCAGTGAAGGAGGGGTCAAAGAGACCCAGTACTTC.

The chain joins TRBV7-8 to TRBJ1-4; D unresolved. The CDR3 spans 15 residues. V was pared by 4 bases and J by 5 bases, with 14 bases between. CDR1 and CDR2 (germline): SGHVS, FQNEAQ. CDR3 bases: TGTGCCAGCAGCTCCCAGAAGAACCTGAATGAAAAACTGTTTTTT. It yields the protein CASSSQKNLNEKLFF.

The chain joins TRBV7-9 to TRBJ2-3, with a weak D call TRBD2 (6 bases). V gave up 3 bases and J gave up 5 bases, with 12 bases separating them. The CDR3 length is 14 residues. CDR1 and CDR2 from the germline V gene are SEHNR and FQNEAQ (reference sequence). The CDR3 coding sequence is TGTGCCAGCAGCTTGTTCAGCGGGCAAGATACGCAGTATTTT. Protein product: CASSLFSGQDTQYF. The entire variable domain, with the rest obtained from reference TRBV7-9 and TRBJ2-3, is as follows: DTGVSQNPRHKITKRGQNVTFRCDPISEHNRLYWYRQTLGQGPEFLTYFQNEAQLEKSRLLSDRFSAERPKGSFSTLEIQRTEQGDSAMYLCASSLFSGQDTQYFGPGTRLTVL.

This chain uses TRBV5-1 with TRBJ2-3, with no clear D. The germline V gene encodes CDR1 SGHRS and CDR2 YFSETQ. CDR3 length: 14 amino acids. V was pared by 3 bases and J by 1 base, with 9 bases between. The chain's CDR3 is CASSSTPGTDTQYF. For the CDR3, the DNA is TGCGCCAGCAGCTCAACACCGGGCACAGATACGCAGTATTTT.

The genes are TRBV11-2 and TRBJ2-3; 9 bases map to TRBD2. The CDR3 sequence is 17 residues long. After removal of 1 base from V and 2 bases from J, the junction contained 7 bases not matched to a gene. Germline lookup yields CDR1 SGHAT and CDR2 FQNNGV. DNA of the CDR3: TGTGCCAGCAGCTTAGGGGGGACTAGCCCCTTCACAGATACGCAGTATTTT. It translates to CASSLGGTSPFTDTQYF. Full variable domain (remainder filled in from reference TRBV11-2 and TRBJ2-3): EAGVAQSPRYKIIEKRQSVAFWCNPISGHATLYWYQQILGQGPKLLIQFQNNGVVDDSQLPKDRFSAERLKGVDSTLKIQPAKLEDSAVYLCASSLGGTSPFTDTQYFGPGTRLTVL.

The chain uses TRBV11-2 and TRBJ2-3; D not resolved. Germline loops: CDR1 SGHAT, CDR2 FQNNGV. Trimming took 3 bases from V and 1 from J, leaving 11 bases between them. The CDR3 is made up of 15 amino acids. The CDR3: CASSFRDTRTDTQYF. The DNA for the CDR3 is TGTGCCAGCAGCTTCCGAGACACGCGCACAGATACGCAGTATTTT.

CDR3 in DNA: TGTGCCAGCAGGGCTAGCGGGGACAATGAGCAGTTCTTC. As protein: CASRASGDNEQFF. The V gene is TRBV11-3, the J gene TRBJ2-1; 9 nucleotides align to TRBD2. This CDR3 contains 13 residues. With V trimmed by 6 bases and J by 5 bases, 2 bases remained unmatched. Per germline, CDR1 SGHNT and CDR2 YENEEA.

On this clone: The sample carries other DNA sequences with the same CDR3. The chain combines TRBV5-6 with TRBJ2-5; no clear D gene. This CDR3 is 13 amino acids long. V was clipped by 1 base and J by 5 bases, with 9 bases between them. The V gene's germline CDR1 is SGHDT and CDR2 YYEEEE. The CDR3 loop reads CASSLTGRETQYF. CDR3 DNA: TGTGCCAGCAGCTTGACGGGCCGGGAGACCCAGTACTTC. The whole variable domain, remainder taken from reference TRBV5-6 and TRBJ2-5, is DAGVTQSPTHLIKTRGQQVTLRCSPKSGHDTVSWYQQALGQGPQFIFQYYEEEERQRGNFPDRFSGHQFPNYSSELNVNALLLGDSALYLCASSLTGRETQYFGPGTRLLVL.

The CDR3, as DNA: TGTGCCAGCAGTTATGGGGTAGCGGGAGGGGAAAAGACCCAGTACTTC. This translates into CASSYGVAGGEKTQYF. The chain couples TRBV28 to TRBJ2-5; TRBD2 matches at 11 bases. Germline lookup yields CDR1 MDHEN and CDR2 SYDVKM. CDR3 length: 16 residues. With V trimmed by 4 bases and J by 6 bases, 10 bases remained unmatched.

The chain joins TRBV28 to TRBJ2-7; a possible D gene is TRBD1 (6 bases). Germline lookup yields CDR1 MDHEN and CDR2 SYDVKM. The CDR3 is 15 amino acids. The V end was cut by 6 bases, the J end by 1 base, with 16 bases between. The chain's CDR3 is CASSPSGTLSYEQYF. The CDR3 region has the DNA TGTGCCAGCAGCCCCTCCGGGACACTGTCCTACGAGCAGTACTTC.

This clone was recorded once. The genes are TRBV5-1 and TRBJ1-1; D is ambiguous. Germline-derived CDR1 and CDR2 are SGHRS and YFSETQ. CDR3 length equals 13 residues. V was clipped by 4 bases and J by 2 bases, with 9 bases between them. CDR3 amino acids: CASSVGLNTEAFF. DNA for the CDR3: TGCGCCAGCAGCGTGGGCCTTAACACTGAAGCTTTCTTT.

The chain carries TRBV5-8 and TRBJ2-7; D is ambiguous. The CDR3 has 14 amino acids. V was shortened by 2 bases and J by 0 bases, with 9 bases between the two germline ends. Germline CDR1 and CDR2: SGHTS and YDEGEE. CDR3 nucleotides: TGTGCCAGCAGCTTCCACCGAGGCTCCTACGAGCAGTACTTC. Its protein is CASSFHRGSYEQYF.

The chain couples TRBV6-6 to TRBJ2-7, with a tentative D call TRBD1 (6 bases). CDR1 and CDR2 from the germline V gene are MNHNY and SVGAGI (reference sequence). The CDR3 contains 15 residues. Between the trimmed V and J ends, which lost 0 bases and 3 bases, there was a span of 12 bases. The CDR3: CASSYSTGAGYEQYF. CDR3 bases: TGTGCCAGCAGTTACTCGACAGGAGCAGGCTACGAGCAGTACTTC.

The genes are TRBV5-1 and TRBJ2-1, with 10 bases that match TRBD2. V lost 4 bases and J lost 3; bases outside the gene matches: 10. Per germline, CDR1 SGHRS and CDR2 YFSETQ. The CDR3 covers 17 residues. The CDR3 DNA is TGCGCCAGCAGCATAAGTTTAGCGGGAGGAGTCTACAATGAGCAGTTCTTC. Its translation is CASSISLAGGVYNEQFF.

The chain's CDR3 is CASTLYGFQPQHF. The CDR3 DNA reads TGTGCCAGCACTCTCTACGGGTTTCAGCCCCAGCATTTT. The chain recombines TRBV28 with TRBJ1-5; D is undetermined. Germline V gene data show CDR1 as MDHEN and CDR2 as SYDVKM. The CDR3 length is 13 residues. The V end was cut by 7 bases, the J end by 6 bases, with 13 bases between. Drawing the rest from reference TRBV28 and TRBJ1-5, the complete variable domain is DVKVTQSSRYLVKRTGEKVFLECVQDMDHENMFWYRQDPGLGLRLIYFSYDVKMKEKGDIPEGYSVSREKKERFSLILESASTNQTSMYLCASTLYGFQPQHFGDGTRLSIL.

This chain joins TRBV25-1 and TRBJ2-1; D is unclear. There are 12 residues in the CDR3. V lost 8 bases and J 3 bases, leaving 8 bases between the germline ends. Germline assignment: CDR1 MGHDK and CDR2 SYGVNS. DNA for the CDR3: TGTGCCAGCCTCAACCACTACAATGAGCAGTTCTTC. Residues: CASLNHYNEQFF.

This rearrangement joins TRBV6-5 to TRBJ2-2, with D perhaps TRBD2 (7 bases). Looked up from germline, CDR1 is MNHEY and CDR2 is SVGAGI. V shed 6 bases and J shed 1 base, with 9 bases lying between them. The CDR3 is 14 residues long. The CDR3 reads CASRRGGNTGELFF. The CDR3 nucleotides are TGTGCCAGCAGAAGGGGGGGGAACACCGGGGAGCTGTTTTTT.

As for this clone: The identical CDR3 is also encoded by other nucleotide sequences in the sample. This chain uses TRBV7-2 with TRBJ1-4; D is undetermined. Germline assignment: CDR1 SGHTA and CDR2 FQGNSA. CDR3 size: 14 residues. V lost 2 bases and J 3 bases, leaving 7 bases between the germline ends. CDR3 sequence: CASSLSRANEKLFF. CDR3 DNA sequence: TGTGCCAGCAGCTTATCTCGGGCTAATGAAAAACTGTTTTTT. Combining the CDR3 with reference TRBV7-2 and TRBJ1-4 gives the whole variable domain GAGVSQSPSNKVTEKGKDVELRCDPISGHTALYWYRQSLGQGLEFLIYFQGNSAPDKSGLPSDRFSAERTGGSVSTLTIQRTQQEDSAVYLCASSLSRANEKLFFGSGTQLSVL.

The chain joins TRBV27 to TRBJ2-7; 10 nucleotides line up with TRBD2. V was pared by 1 base and J by 3 bases, with 3 bases of the junction left unmatched. This CDR3 is built from 15 residues. Germline V gene lookup returns CDR1 MNHEY and CDR2 SMNVEV (reference sequence). DNA of the CDR3: TGTGCCAGCAGTTTATTTCCTAGCGGGAGCTACGAGCAGTACTTC. Translating gives CASSLFPSGSYEQYF.